The 4 T cell receptor beta chains below were found in one sample sequenced in a study of early T cells in non-severe SARS-CoV-2 infection. TCRdb independently ran MiXCR on the 5' RACE reads; one entry per CDR3 protein. The table records 25,000 to 35,000 distinct CDR3 sequences, about 2.9% of them present only once. Sequenced sample: whole blood. These receptors were collected from an adult who was a healthcare worker with PCR-confirmed SARS-CoV-2 infection or an uninfected control (not recorded which).

This clonotype came up many times. The genes are TRBV3-1 and TRBJ1-2; 12 positions match TRBD1. The germline V gene encodes CDR1 LGHDT and CDR2 YNNKEL (reference sequence). The CDR3 has 16 residues. With V trimmed by 4 bases and J by 6 bases, 9 bases remained unmatched. CDR3 DNA: TGTGCCAGCAGCCCCGAATCCGGGACAGGGGGCGATGGCTACACCTTC. This codes for CASSPESGTGGDGYTF.

This clonotype was seen many times. The chain joins TRBV4-1 to TRBJ1-1, with no clear D. V shed 4 bases and J shed 5 bases, with 17 bases lying between them. The CDR3 length is 15 residues. CDR1 is MGHRA, CDR2 YSYEKL, per germline. The CDR3 region has the DNA TGCGCCAGCAGCCCGGGGAAAGGGCGGGGTACTGAAGCTTTCTTT. This gives the protein CASSPGKGRGTEAFF.

This clonotype was seen repeatedly, ten times or more. The chain carries TRBV5-4 and TRBJ2-2, with D possibly matching TRBD1 (6 bases). Germline V lookup: CDR1 SGHNT, CDR2 YYREEE (reference sequence). V lost 4 bases and J 4 bases, leaving 17 bases between the germline ends. The CDR3 covers 16 residues. CDR3: CASSRGHNRGTGELFF. In DNA, the CDR3 is TGTGCCAGCAGCCGGGGACACAACCGGGGCACCGGGGAGCTGTTTTTT.

This clonotype has a count of ten or more. The rearrangement joins TRBV7-2 to TRBJ2-3; no clear D gene. The CDR3 totals 16 residues. V was cut by 5 bases and J by 2 bases, with 17 bases left in between. Germline assignment: CDR1 SGHTA and CDR2 FQGNSA. CDR3 region: CASSRRARQYTDTQYF. CDR3 bases: TGTGCCAGCAGCCGCCGGGCCAGACAATACACAGATACGCAGTATTTT.